This T cell receptor beta chain was identified in a study of blood T cell repertoires in COVID-19. Whole-study context: PBMCs, B-cell-depleted T cells, or T cells provided the cDNA or gDNA that made up the material.

This CDR3 contains 16 residues. Germline V gene sequence: CDR1 LGHNA, CDR2 YNFKEQ. The J segment lost 10 bases and the V segment lost 0 bases, leaving 11 bases of the junction unmatched. Libraries were prepared by immunoSEQ multiplex PCR; TCRdb keeps only in-frame clonotypes and omits some of them. The data contain over 110,000 clones, over 75% of them singletons. The sample holds one count of this clone. Participants came from under 30 US areas, aged about 18 to 89 years. This chain joins TRBV4-2 and TRBJ2-1; 8 bases line up with TRBD2. Sequencing input: PBMCs or T cells enriched from blood (not recorded which). This receptor was obtained from a man aged 50 to 59 in a cohort exposed to, infected with or recovered from COVID-19 (not recorded which). Here the CDR3 DNA reads TGTGCCAGCAGCCAAGATCCTGAGGGTAGCGGGAACGAGCAGTTCTTC. It specifies CASSQDPEGSGNEQFF.